This T cell receptor (beta chain) was captured by sequencing in a study of T cells in Graves' hyperthyroidism and ophthalmopathy. Study-wide findings and caveats: A model using 13 V-J features told ophthalmopathy apart from stable hyperthyroidism.

For the diagnoses, clinical symptoms, serum thyroxine and TRAb, thyroid ultrasound and orbital computed tomography were used. Source material for PBMCs was less than 12 ml fresh peripheral blood. This clonotype was detected ten times or more. Antigen: not known. Amplification of TCR beta CDR3 regions used RNA as the template. Researchers ran a first-round RT-PCR on the TCR CDR3 using the HTBI primer set. TCRdb used MiXCR to reprocess the multiplex PCR reads, holding one entry per CDR3 protein. This sample has about 640,000 distinct CDR3 sequences, with 20% found just once. V lost 0 bases to trimming and J lost 4 bases, with 6 bases between them. Per the germline V gene, CDR1 is LGHNA and CDR2 is YSLEER. CDR3 size: 13 residues.

Material: blood. V gene TRBV4-3 combines with J gene TRBJ1-2; no reliable D call. The receptor was derived from a man aged 25-40 years with Graves' ophthalmopathy. In DNA form, the CDR3 reads TGCGCCAGCAGCCAAGACAGGCTCTATGGCTACACCTTC. Protein: CASSQDRLYGYTF.